The 23 T cell receptor beta chains below were found in one sample sequenced in a study of shared clonotypes between healthy human individuals. The method was immunoSEQ multiplex PCR; TCRdb's version includes in-frame clones alone and lacks a portion of them. The sample has about 490,000 clones, about 82% seen once. The source material was PBMCs. The receptors shown here come from a woman aged 40 to 50 in good health. Some clones in this sample may be carry-over from other donors' samples.

CDR3 sequence reads: CASSKRRDREDQPQHF. The CDR3, as DNA: TGCGCCAGCAGCAAACGCCGGGACAGAGAGGATCAGCCCCAGCATTTT. The chain combines TRBV5-1 with TRBJ1-5, with TRBD1 identical over 7 bases. The junction had 12 bases not matched to a gene; V was cut back by 4 bases and J by 5 bases. CDR3 length: 16 residues. Germline V gene data show CDR1 as SGHRS and CDR2 as YFSETQ.

A word on this clone: Other DNA sequences of this sample code for an identical CDR3. This chain connects TRBV20-1 to TRBJ1-1; TRBD1 agrees at 8 bases. Trimming removed 5 bases from V and 14 bases from J; junction bases left unmatched: 4. The CDR3 extends over 9 amino acids. Germline CDR1 and CDR2: DFQATT and SNEGSKA (reference sequence). For the CDR3, the DNA is TGCAGTGCTGGACAGGGAGCCTTCTTT. Translating it yields CSAGQGAFF.

This chain links TRBV18 with TRBJ2-5; unclear D gene. The CDR3 extends over 14 amino acids. V was clipped by 0 bases and J by 5 bases, with 10 bases between them. Germline V gives CDR1 KGHSH, CDR2 LQKENI. The CDR3 spells CASSPPVVRETQYF. The DNA for the CDR3 is TGTGCCAGCTCACCACCGGTGGTGCGGGAGACCCAGTACTTC. Full variable domain (outside the CDR3, taken from reference TRBV18 and TRBJ2-5): NAGVMQNPRHLVRRRGQEARLRCSPMKGHSHVYWYRQLPEEGLKFMVYLQKENIIDESGMPKERFSAEFPKEGPSILRIQQVVRGDSAAYFCASSPPVVRETQYFGPGTRLLVL.

The chain is built from TRBV27 and TRBJ1-6; D gene uncertain. Germline V gives CDR1 MNHEY, CDR2 SMNVEV (reference sequence). Trimming shortened V by 6 bases and J by 4 bases, and 7 bases separated the two germline ends. The CDR3 sequence is 13 residues long. The CDR3 DNA reads TGTGCCAGCAGCTCGGGATATAATTCACCCCTCCACTTT. It translates to CASSSGYNSPLHF.

V and J are TRBV5-4 and TRBJ2-5, with TRBD1 matching over 7 bases. Looked up from germline, CDR1 is SGHNT and CDR2 is YYREEE (reference sequence). The CDR3 spans 13 residues. The V segment lost 6 bases and the J segment 5 bases; nucleotides outside the gene matches: 7. The CDR3 coding sequence is TGTGCCAGCACACGAGGGGGCGGCGAGACCCAGTACTTC. It codes for CASTRGGGETQYF.

V is TRBV6-1 and J is TRBJ2-7; D unresolved. The CDR3 runs to 12 residues. Germline V gene sequence: CDR1 MNHNS, CDR2 SASEGT. V lost 3 bases and J 4 bases, leaving 7 bases between the germline ends. The CDR3 DNA sequence: TGTGCCAGCAGTGATCCCCCTTACGAGCAGTACTTC. Amino acid sequence: CASSDPPYEQYF.

The chain has TRBV29-1 and TRBJ2-1; 12 positions match TRBD2. The CDR3 consists of 13 residues. In germline, CDR1 is SQVTM, CDR2 ANQGSEA. V lost 6 bases, J lost 6 bases, and 3 bases stayed unmatched. CDR3: CSVQTSGSNEQFF. The CDR3 nucleotides read TGCAGCGTACAGACTAGCGGGAGCAATGAGCAGTTCTTC.

This chain connects TRBV28 to TRBJ2-1, with a weak D call TRBD2 (5 bases). The CDR3 has 15 amino acids. Trimming pared 2 bases from V and 3 bases from J, leaving 11 bases between. CDR1 and CDR2 (germline): MDHEN, SYDVKM. The CDR3 DNA sequence: TGTGCCAGCAGTTTAGGCTCGAGGGTCTACAATGAGCAGTTCTTC. Protein: CASSLGSRVYNEQFF.

This chain links TRBV10-3 with TRBJ2-7; D unclear. Trimming took 6 bases from V and 0 from J, leaving 9 bases between them. Looked up from germline, CDR1 is ENHRY and CDR2 is SYGVKD. The CDR3 sequence is 13 residues long. The CDR3 sequence is CAIRWQYSYEQYF. CDR3 nucleotides: TGTGCCATCAGGTGGCAGTACTCCTACGAGCAGTACTTC.

This sequence joins TRBV4-1 and TRBJ2-7; 9 bases map to TRBD2. Trimming at V came to 3 bases and at J to 1 base, leaving 7 bases not matched to a gene. The CDR3 consists of 16 residues. Germline V gene lookup returns CDR1 MGHRA and CDR2 YSYEKL. The CDR3 coding sequence is TGCGCCAGCAGCCAGACTCCGGGACTAGCTTCCTACGAGCAGTACTTC. Residues: CASSQTPGLASYEQYF.

The chain is built from TRBV28 and TRBJ2-3; the match to TRBD2 covers 13 bases. With V trimmed by 5 bases and J by 5 bases, 7 bases remained unmatched. The germline V gene encodes CDR1 MDHEN and CDR2 SYDVKM. The CDR3 extends over 16 amino acids. CDR3 nucleotides: TGTGCCAGCAGTCCCCGACTAGCGGGAGGCGGAGATACGCAGTATTTT. It is translated as CASSPRLAGGGDTQYF.

As regards this clone: Other DNA sequences in the same sample also yield this CDR3. The chain has TRBV5-6 and TRBJ2-5, with 8 bases matching TRBD2. Per the germline V gene, CDR1 is SGHDT and CDR2 is YYEEEE. V lost 1 base and J lost 4; bases outside the gene matches: 0. The CDR3 spans 13 residues. In DNA form, the CDR3 reads TGTGCCAGCAGCTTGACTAGCGGAGAGACCCAGTACTTC. Protein: CASSLTSGETQYF.

This chain uses TRBV28 with TRBJ2-5; 10 nucleotides match TRBD1. V was clipped by 4 bases and J by 3 bases; unmatched bases: 5. In germline, CDR1 is MDHEN, CDR2 SYDVKM. This CDR3 spans 15 amino acids. CDR3 protein: CASSSGQGREETQYF. CDR3 nucleotides: TGTGCCAGCAGTTCGGGACAGGGGCGGGAAGAGACCCAGTACTTC.

A remark on this clone: This could be a read error, since a much larger clone is one nucleotide away. Within the sample, other DNA sequences also encode this same CDR3. V usage is TRBV1 and J usage is TRBJ2-7; the DNA was not compared with TRBD2, the D call given in the table. TRBV1 is listed as a pseudogene. This CDR3 comprises 18 residues. CDR3: CTSSQDLVTSASSYEQYF. The CDR3, as DNA: TGCACCAGCAGCCAAGATCTTGTGACTAGCGCGAGTTCCTACGAGCAGTACTTC.

This clone was counted only a few times. Other DNA sequences in this specimen translate into the identical CDR3. The chain couples TRBV7-2 to TRBJ1-5, with a tentative D call TRBD1 (5 bases). Trimming cost V 2 bases and J 0 bases, with 17 bases left between them. This CDR3 has 18 residues. Germline loops: CDR1 SGHTA, CDR2 FQGNSA. CDR3 nucleotide sequence: TGTGCCAGCAGCTTAAGCCCGGGGGGATCTGGTAGCAATCAGCCCCAGCATTTT. Translation gives CASSLSPGGSGSNQPQHF.

The rearrangement joins TRBV18 to TRBJ2-1, with a weak D call TRBD1 (6 bases). This CDR3 comprises 17 residues. Looked up from germline, CDR1 is KGHSH and CDR2 is LQKENI. The V end lost 3 bases, the J end lost 2 bases, and 17 bases lay between the germline ends. CDR3 region: CASSPPGARGTYNEQFF. The DNA for the CDR3 is TGTGCCAGCTCACCCCCAGGTGCAAGGGGGACCTACAATGAGCAGTTCTTC. The variable domain in full, completed from reference TRBV18 and TRBJ2-1, reads NAGVMQNPRHLVRRRGQEARLRCSPMKGHSHVYWYRQLPEEGLKFMVYLQKENIIDESGMPKERFSAEFPKEGPSILRIQQVVRGDSAAYFCASSPPGARGTYNEQFFGPGTRLTVL.

The chain uses TRBV18 and TRBJ2-2, with D perhaps TRBD1 or TRBD2 (5 bases each). There are 15 residues in the CDR3. The germline V gene has CDR1 KGHSH and CDR2 LQKENI. V lost 3 bases and J lost 4, with 12 bases in between. CDR3 coding DNA: TGTGCCAGCTCACCCCCGGCCGGGGCCACCGGGGAGCTGTTTTTT. As protein: CASSPPAGATGELFF.

The rearrangement joins TRBV6-6 to TRBJ1-4, with TRBD1 identical over 8 bases. V lost 6 bases to trimming and J lost 7 bases; unmatched junction nucleotides: 7. There are 14 residues in the CDR3. Germline CDR1 reads MNHNY; CDR2 reads SVGAGI (reference sequence). The DNA of the CDR3 is TGTGCCAGCAGGGCCCAGGGGGCGGGTGAAAAACTGTTTTTT. Residues: CASRAQGAGEKLFF.

The chain links TRBV5-6 to TRBJ2-1, with 9 positions matching TRBD2. V was pared by 3 bases and J by 1 base, with 5 bases of the junction left unmatched. The CDR3 runs 16 residues. Germline V CDR1 and CDR2: SGHDT, YYEEEE. CDR3 protein: CASSWTSAGSYNEQFF. CDR3 DNA sequence: TGTGCCAGCAGCTGGACTAGCGCGGGTTCCTACAATGAGCAGTTCTTC. Full variable domain (rest looked up from reference TRBV5-6 and TRBJ2-1): DAGVTQSPTHLIKTRGQQVTLRCSPKSGHDTVSWYQQALGQGPQFIFQYYEEEERQRGNFPDRFSGHQFPNYSSELNVNALLLGDSALYLCASSWTSAGSYNEQFFGPGTRLTVL.

The rearrangement joins TRBV28 to TRBJ1-1; D unresolved. The CDR3 totals 11 residues. V was pared by 0 bases and J by 7 bases, with 3 bases between. Germline V gene lookup returns CDR1 MDHEN and CDR2 SYDVKM. The CDR3 reads CASSLWDEAFF. CDR3 bases: TGTGCCAGCAGTTTATGGGATGAAGCTTTCTTT.

This clone was observed a single time. V is TRBV30 and J is TRBJ2-1, with TRBD2 matching 16 bases. CDR1 and CDR2 (germline): GTSNPN, SVGIG (reference sequence). The CDR3 covers 18 residues. J gave up 2 bases and V 3 bases, and 7 bases lay outside the gene matches. The CDR3 nucleotides are TGTGCCTGGAGCCTTGGGACTAGCGGGAGGGCCACCTACAATGAGCAGTTCTTC. This encodes CAWSLGTSGRATYNEQFF.

V usage is TRBV9 and J usage is TRBJ2-5; D gene unclear. CDR3 length: 13 amino acids. V was pared by 1 base and J by 0 bases, with 4 bases between. Germline values: CDR1 SGDLS, CDR2 YYNGEE. DNA for the CDR3: TGTGCCAGCAGCGTAATGGACCAAGAGACCCAGTACTTC. Its protein product is CASSVMDQETQYF.

The V and J genes are TRBV2 and TRBJ2-1; 13 bases agree with TRBD2. The CDR3 spans 17 residues. Germline V gene lookup returns CDR1 SNHLY and CDR2 FYNNEI. Trimming removed 5 bases from V and 7 bases from J; junction bases left unmatched: 11. In nucleotides, the CDR3 is TGTGCCAGCAGTACCCACGGACTAGCGGGAGCAGGGAATGAGCAGTTCTTC. Translated, it gives CASSTHGLAGAGNEQFF.